This TCR beta chain was identified in a study of blood T cell repertoires in COVID-19. Germline-derived CDR1 and CDR2 are SGHRS and YFSETQ. The CDR3 spans 15 residues. The J segment lost 4 bases and the V segment lost 5 bases, leaving 8 bases of the junction unmatched. Methods used by the authors: Counts of nucleated cells, estimated from reference gene primer amplification, were obtained. Sequencing used immunoSEQ multiplex PCR; TCRdb keeps in-frame clones, though not all of them. That table furnishes V, J and clone size, whereas the DNA furnished D and trimming. This table holds 110,000 or so clones, approximately 88% found once.

This sequence was found in a woman in her thirties or forties with acute or convalescent COVID-19. The sample consisted of peripheral blood. The chain combines TRBV5-1 with TRBJ2-5; 10 positions agree with TRBD2. The CDR3 region is CASRVSAGGPETQYF. The CDR3 coding sequence is TGCGCCAGCAGGGTGTCAGCGGGGGGGCCAGAGACCCAGTACTTC.